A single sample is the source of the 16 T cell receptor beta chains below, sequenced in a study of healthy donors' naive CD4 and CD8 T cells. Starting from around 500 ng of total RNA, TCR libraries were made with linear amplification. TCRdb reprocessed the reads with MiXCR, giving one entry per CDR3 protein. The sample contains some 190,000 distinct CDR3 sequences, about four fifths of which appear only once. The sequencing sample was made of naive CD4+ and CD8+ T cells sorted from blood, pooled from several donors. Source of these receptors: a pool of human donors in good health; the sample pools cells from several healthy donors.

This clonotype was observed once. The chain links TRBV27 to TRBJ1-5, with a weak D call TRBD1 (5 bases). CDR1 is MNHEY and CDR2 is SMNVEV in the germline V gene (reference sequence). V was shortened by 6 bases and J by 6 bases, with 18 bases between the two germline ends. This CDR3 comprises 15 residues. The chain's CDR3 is CASSPDTGWGQPQHF. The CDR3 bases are TGTGCCAGCAGCCCCGATACAGGTTGGGGTCAGCCCCAGCATTTT.

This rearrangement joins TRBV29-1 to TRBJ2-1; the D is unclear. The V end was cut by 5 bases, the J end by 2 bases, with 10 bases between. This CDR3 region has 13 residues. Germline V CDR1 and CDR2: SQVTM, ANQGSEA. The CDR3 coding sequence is TGCAGCGTTACTGGCGGAACCTACAATGAGCAGTTCTTC. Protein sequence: CSVTGGTYNEQFF.

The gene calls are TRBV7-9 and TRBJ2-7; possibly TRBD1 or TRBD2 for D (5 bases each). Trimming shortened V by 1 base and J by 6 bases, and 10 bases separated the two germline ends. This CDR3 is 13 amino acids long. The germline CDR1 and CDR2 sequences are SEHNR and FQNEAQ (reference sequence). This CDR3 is CASSLVAGGEQYF. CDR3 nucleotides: TGTGCCAGCAGCTTAGTGGCTGGGGGCGAGCAGTACTTC.

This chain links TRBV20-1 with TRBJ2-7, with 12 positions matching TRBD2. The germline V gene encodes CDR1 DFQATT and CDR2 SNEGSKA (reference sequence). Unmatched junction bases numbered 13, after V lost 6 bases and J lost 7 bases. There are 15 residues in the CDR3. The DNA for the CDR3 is TGCAGTGCCGAATACCCGGGACTAGCGGGTGAAGAGCAGTACTTC. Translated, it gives CSAEYPGLAGEEQYF.

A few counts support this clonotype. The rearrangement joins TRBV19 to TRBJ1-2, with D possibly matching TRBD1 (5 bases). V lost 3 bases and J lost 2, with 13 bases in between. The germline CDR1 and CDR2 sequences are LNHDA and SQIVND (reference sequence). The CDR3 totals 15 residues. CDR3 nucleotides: TGTGCCAGTAGTATTGTGGGACGGGAAAACTATGGCTACACCTTC. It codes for CASSIVGRENYGYTF.

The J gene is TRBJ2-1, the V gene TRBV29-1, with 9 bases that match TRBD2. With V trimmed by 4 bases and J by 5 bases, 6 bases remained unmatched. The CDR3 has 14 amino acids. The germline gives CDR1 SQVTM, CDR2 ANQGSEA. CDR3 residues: CSVVDLAGNNEQFF. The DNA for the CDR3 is TGCAGCGTTGTAGATCTAGCGGGGAACAATGAGCAGTTCTTC.

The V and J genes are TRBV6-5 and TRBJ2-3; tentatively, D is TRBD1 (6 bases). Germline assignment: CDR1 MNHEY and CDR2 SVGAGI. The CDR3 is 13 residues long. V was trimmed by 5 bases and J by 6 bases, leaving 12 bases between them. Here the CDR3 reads CASSGRGTDTQYF. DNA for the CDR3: TGTGCCAGCAGTGGCAGGGGTACGGATACGCAGTATTTT.

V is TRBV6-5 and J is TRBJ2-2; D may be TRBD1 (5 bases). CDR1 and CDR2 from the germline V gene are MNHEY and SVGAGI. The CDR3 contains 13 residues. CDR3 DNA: TGTGCTGGGTCGGACACCAACACCGGGGAGCTGTTTTTT. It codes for CAGSDTNTGELFF.

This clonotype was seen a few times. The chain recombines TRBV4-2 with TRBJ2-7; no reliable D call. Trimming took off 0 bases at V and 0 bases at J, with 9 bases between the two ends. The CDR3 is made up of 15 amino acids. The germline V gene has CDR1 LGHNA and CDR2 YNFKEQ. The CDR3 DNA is TGTGCCAGCAGCCAAGAACCAGCGATCTCCTACGAGCAGTACTTC. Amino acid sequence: CASSQEPAISYEQYF.

The CDR3 DNA reads as TGCAGCGTGACTAAGTTCGACCGCGGGAACACTGAAGCTTTCTTT. Its translation is CSVTKFDRGNTEAFF. The chain is built from TRBV29-1 and TRBJ1-1, with D hard to call. This CDR3 comprises 15 residues. The germline gives CDR1 SQVTM, CDR2 ANQGSEA. V was trimmed by 6 bases and J by 1 base, leaving 18 bases between them.

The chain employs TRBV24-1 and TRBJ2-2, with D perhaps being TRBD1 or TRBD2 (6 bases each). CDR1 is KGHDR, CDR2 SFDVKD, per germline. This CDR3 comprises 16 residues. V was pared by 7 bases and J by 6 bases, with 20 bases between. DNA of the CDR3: TGTGCCACCAGCCCGAGGGGGGAACTGAGATCCGGGGAGCTGTTTTTT. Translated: CATSPRGELRSGELFF.

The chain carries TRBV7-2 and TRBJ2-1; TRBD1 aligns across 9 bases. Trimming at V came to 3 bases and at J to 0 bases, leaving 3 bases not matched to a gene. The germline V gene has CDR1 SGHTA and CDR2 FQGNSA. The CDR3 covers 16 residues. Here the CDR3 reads CASSFDRGVSYNEQFF. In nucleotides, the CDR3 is TGTGCCAGCAGCTTCGACAGGGGGGTCTCCTACAATGAGCAGTTCTTC.

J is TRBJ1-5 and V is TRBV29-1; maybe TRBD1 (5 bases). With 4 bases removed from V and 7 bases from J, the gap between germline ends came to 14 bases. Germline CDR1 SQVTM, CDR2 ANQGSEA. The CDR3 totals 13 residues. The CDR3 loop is CSVVPGPQQPQHF. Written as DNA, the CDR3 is TGCAGCGTTGTTCCAGGGCCACAACAGCCCCAGCATTTT.

Written as DNA, the CDR3 is TGTGCCAGTAGTAACACAGGGCCTCTGAACACTGAAGCTTTCTTT. Amino acid sequence: CASSNTGPLNTEAFF. The gene calls are TRBV19 and TRBJ1-1; D is perhaps TRBD1 (6 bases). CDR1 is LNHDA and CDR2 is SQIVND in the germline V gene (reference sequence). V lost 4 bases to trimming and J lost 0 bases, with 12 bases between them. The CDR3 consists of 15 residues.

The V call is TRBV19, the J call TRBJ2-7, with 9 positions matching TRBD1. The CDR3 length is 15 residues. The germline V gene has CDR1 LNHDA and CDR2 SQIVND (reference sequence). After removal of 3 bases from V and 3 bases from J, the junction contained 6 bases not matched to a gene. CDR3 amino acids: CASSMGQGSVYEQYF. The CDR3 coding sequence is TGTGCCAGTAGTATGGGACAGGGTTCCGTCTACGAGCAGTACTTC.

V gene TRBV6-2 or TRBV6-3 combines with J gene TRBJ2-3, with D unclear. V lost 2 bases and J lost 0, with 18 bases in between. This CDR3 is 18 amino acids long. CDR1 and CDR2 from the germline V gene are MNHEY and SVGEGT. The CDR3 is CASSYVFPRSESTDTQYF. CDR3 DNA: TGTGCCAGCAGTTACGTCTTTCCGCGGAGCGAAAGCACAGATACGCAGTATTTT.